The entry below describes one TCR beta chain. This sample was taken from a study of blood T cell repertoires in COVID-19. The V gene's germline CDR1 is SGDLS and CDR2 YYNGEE. V shed 0 bases and J shed 2 bases, with 8 bases lying between them. CDR3 size: 14 residues. Some clones are missing from TCRdb's copy, which holds only in-frame ones; the method was immunoSEQ multiplex PCR. The sample includes about 100,000 clones, approximately 90% of them seen just once. Sample: peripheral blood. The chain has TRBV9 and TRBJ1-2; no clear D gene. This TCR derives from a human donor with active COVID-19. The donor label of this sample is uncertain. In DNA, the CDR3 is TGTGCCAGCAGCGTAGGAGGGTTAAACTATGGCTACACCTTC. Translation gives CASSVGGLNYGYTF.